Listed below are T cell receptor beta chains from one sample, sequenced in a study of shared clonotypes between healthy human individuals. Assay: immunoSEQ multiplex PCR; the TCRdb copy retains only in-frame clones and omits some. This table has around 600,000 clones, 85% to 95% appearing once. Sequenced sample: naive CD8+ T cells sorted from blood. The origin of the receptors is a woman aged 25-40 years in good health. Each CDR3 is given with its conserved first and last residue. Each record gives: J gene, V gene, CDR3 protein.

>TRBJ2-7|TRBV29-1
CSVVKAGGYEQYF
>TRBJ2-2|TRBV27
CASSLSSPGTGVPGELFF
>TRBJ2-2|TRBV7-6
CASSPNSWGYGTGELFF
>TRBJ2-3|TRBV9
CASSPPSSTDTQYF
>TRBJ2-7|TRBV29-1
CSVRNAWGSGRADPYEQYF
>TRBJ2-5|TRBV4-1
CASSLTQYQETQYF
>TRBJ2-3|TRBV4-1
CASSQQDTQYF
>TRBJ2-7|TRBV19
CASSIDLEGREQYF
>TRBJ1-2|TRBV7-9
CASSFSALRTDSNYGYTF
>TRBJ1-2|TRBV5-6
CASSPDRVVENYGYTF
>TRBJ2-2|TRBV9
CASSASANTGELFF
>TRBJ1-1|TRBV6-5
CASGQERHTEAFF
>TRBJ2-3|TRBV21-1
CASSYSYSHQDTQYF
>TRBJ1-2|TRBV7-2
CASSPGQGFFGYTF
>TRBJ2-1|TRBV19
CASSIVETGTSYNEQFF
>TRBJ1-1|TRBV11-2
CASSLDSGQNTEAFF
>TRBJ2-7|TRBV6-5
CAISQDSYEQYF
>TRBJ2-5|TRBV10-1
CAGSQETQYF
>TRBJ1-2|TRBV19
CASTNPASYGYTF
>TRBJ2-1|TRBV2
CASSDGSGSTDYNEQFF
>TRBJ1-1|TRBV4-1
CASSPGIGNNMNTEAFF
>TRBJ2-2|TRBV12-5
CASGQGGGGELFF
>TRBJ1-1|TRBV5-6
CASSEPGQEAFF
>TRBJ2-7|TRBV28
CASSFLGSNEQYF
>TRBJ2-1|TRBV28
CASSLVGSSSEQFF
>TRBJ2-7|TRBV19
CASSIGTSYEQYF
>TRBJ1-1|TRBV10-3
CAISESMKPDDRNTEAFF
>TRBJ2-7|TRBV7-6
CASSLAVGSGGYEQYF
>TRBJ2-7|TRBV6-1
CASSEGEQYF
>TRBJ1-5|TRBV28
CASTGPNQPQHF
>TRBJ2-7|TRBV11-2
CASSLEISGQDGEQYF
>TRBJ2-2|TRBV10-2
CASSESRTGELFF
>TRBJ2-1|TRBV2
CASRGAGVEQFF
>TRBJ2-7|TRBV9
CASSVFPSTYEQYF
>TRBJ1-5|TRBV19
CATGVNQPQHF
>TRBJ2-7|TRBV15
CATSSPRSSGHYEQYF
>TRBJ2-5|TRBV7-9
CASSSVTGQETQYF
>TRBJ2-5|TRBV2
CASRGHFQETQYF
>TRBJ2-1|TRBV13
CASSFDQGTPSYNEQFF
>TRBJ2-7|TRBV7-8
CASSAGPSYEQYF
>TRBJ1-5|TRBV7-8
CASSLSSLGGQPQHF
>TRBJ1-1|TRBV5-1
CASSIGQGGNTEAFF
>TRBJ1-4|TRBV4-1
CASSQLNEKLFF
>TRBJ2-7|TRBV27
CASSLFGTGVPEQYF
>TRBJ1-1|TRBV2
CASSAGREAFF
>TRBJ2-7|TRBV10-2
CASSQPLLASEQYF
>TRBJ1-1|TRBV6-1
CASSDPWETGGGNTEAFF
>TRBJ1-5|TRBV7-9
CASSADSSYSNQPQHF
>TRBJ2-5|TRBV5-1
CASSSRQVGQETQYF
>TRBJ2-1|TRBV9
CASSVGSPFSSYNEQFF